The 19 T cell receptor beta chains below come from one sample, sequenced in a study of radiation and T cells in renal cell carcinoma. Sequencing was performed with immunoSEQ multiplex PCR; in TCRdb, only in-frame clones are kept and a portion is missing. The data hold some 120,000 clones, with about 88% observed a single time. Time point specified: blood 2 weeks post-SBRT. Treatment indicated: 15 Gy SBRT to primary tumor, nephrectomy 4 weeks later. The sequenced sample was blood, obtained from a patient whose treatment included radiotherapy and nephrectomy. The receptors shown here come from a woman in her 70s with renal cell carcinoma.

This clone was seen a few times. This rearrangement joins TRBV4-3 to TRBJ2-1; D is possibly TRBD1 (7 bases). CDR3 length equals 20 residues. Germline CDR1 reads LGHNA; CDR2 reads YSLEER. The V gene lost 0 bases and the J gene lost 0 bases, with 21 bases spanning the gap. The CDR3 loop reads CASSQDSGRGYSNSYNEQFF. The CDR3 bases are TGCGCCAGCAGCCAAGATAGCGGCAGGGGGTATTCGAACTCCTACAATGAGCAGTTCTTC.

The rearrangement joins TRBV5-4 to TRBJ2-3; 11 positions agree with TRBD2. From germline, CDR1 is SGHNT and CDR2 YYREEE (reference sequence). V lost 3 bases, J lost 3 bases, and 9 bases stayed unmatched. CDR3 length equals 17 residues. The CDR3 sequence: CASSSPGRTSGTDTQYF. In nucleotides, the CDR3 is TGTGCCAGCAGCTCCCCAGGCCGGACTAGCGGGACAGATACGCAGTATTTT. The whole variable domain, remainder taken from reference TRBV5-4 and TRBJ2-3, is ETGVTQSPTHLIKTRGQQVTLRCSSQSGHNTVSWYQQALGQGPQFIFQYYREEENGRGNFPPRFSGLQFPNYSSELNVNALELDDSALYLCASSSPGRTSGTDTQYFGPGTRLTVL.

The CDR3 loop is CASSMKTSYGYTF. CDR3 nucleotides: TGTGCCAGTAGTATGAAGACCTCCTATGGCTACACCTTC. The chain recombines TRBV19 with TRBJ1-2; D is ambiguous. CDR1 and CDR2 (germline): LNHDA, SQIVND (reference sequence). V lost 3 bases and J 4 bases, leaving 9 bases between the germline ends. The CDR3 has 13 residues.

The rearrangement joins TRBV5-8 to TRBJ1-1; D may be TRBD1 (6 bases). The V gene lost 1 base and the J gene lost 5 bases, with 15 bases spanning the gap. The CDR3 consists of 15 residues. Looked up from germline, CDR1 is SGHTS and CDR2 is YDEGEE. The CDR3 spells CASSLMQGRVTEAFF. CDR3 bases: TGTGCCAGCAGCTTGATGCAGGGGCGCGTGACTGAAGCTTTCTTT.

The V call is TRBV11-1, the J call TRBJ1-1, with 11 bases that match TRBD1. The CDR3 totals 16 residues. V lost 4 bases to trimming and J lost 4 bases; unmatched junction nucleotides: 8. Per the germline V gene, CDR1 is SGHAT and CDR2 is FQDESV (reference sequence). Here the CDR3 reads CASSSGQGVVGTEAFF. DNA of the CDR3: TGTGCCAGCAGCTCGGGACAGGGGGTGGTTGGCACTGAAGCTTTCTTT.

The chain couples TRBV25-1 to TRBJ2-5, with 11 bases aligning to TRBD2. The CDR3 sequence is 15 residues long. Germline trimming cut 2 bases from V and 1 base from J; bases unmatched to any gene: 0. Germline V gene sequence: CDR1 MGHDK, CDR2 SYGVNS. CDR3 sequence reads: CASSELAGGQETQYF. CDR3 nucleotide sequence: TGTGCCAGCAGTGAACTAGCGGGGGGCCAAGAGACCCAGTACTTC.

With respect to this clone: At one end the junction does not follow the germline gene, possibly because of a read error. The V and J genes are TRBV7-7 and TRBJ2-3; possible D gene TRBD1, 6 bases. From germline, CDR1 is SSHAT and CDR2 FNYEAQ (reference sequence). This CDR3 is built from 15 residues. DNA of the CDR3: TGTGCTAGCAGCTTATGGGGGCGTAGCACAGATACGCAGTATTTT. This translates into CASSLWGRSTDTQYF.

CDR3 in DNA: TGTGCCAGCAGCGTAGTAGGGGGCGACTCCTACAATGAGCAGTTCTTC. This sequence encodes CASSVVGGDSYNEQFF. The V call is TRBV9, the J call TRBJ2-1, with 7 bases identical to TRBD1. The germline V gene encodes CDR1 SGDLS and CDR2 YYNGEE. The junction had 3 bases not matched to a gene; V was cut back by 0 bases and J by 0 bases. The CDR3 runs 16 residues.

In the case of this clone: The junction differs from germline at one of its ends, possibly a read error. This chain links TRBV5-1 with TRBJ2-2; D gene uncertain. There are 16 residues in the CDR3. CDR1 and CDR2 (germline): SGHRS, YFSETQ. The CDR3, as DNA: TGCGCCAGCACCTTGGTCGGGCAGACGAACACCGGGGAGCTGTTTTTT. Translated, it gives CASTLVGQTNTGELFF.

The chain combines TRBV11-1 with TRBJ2-7; 10 nucleotides align to TRBD1. Germline V gene sequence: CDR1 SGHAT, CDR2 FQDESV (reference sequence). Trimming at V came to 8 bases and at J to 3 bases, leaving 4 bases not matched to a gene. This CDR3 has 13 amino acids. The CDR3 DNA reads TGTGCCAGCGCCGGGACAGGGGTCTACGAGCAGTACTTC. Encoded protein: CASAGTGVYEQYF.

This clone appeared a few times. V and J are TRBV2 and TRBJ1-1, with 7 bases fitting TRBD1. Trimming cost V 6 bases and J 5 bases; bases outside gene matches: 9. This CDR3 comprises 14 residues. Germline CDR1 reads SNHLY; CDR2 reads FYNNEI. The CDR3 region is CASRLTGDLTEAFF. The CDR3 DNA follows: TGTGCCAGCAGACTAACAGGGGACTTGACTGAAGCTTTCTTT.

This rearrangement joins TRBV5-1 to TRBJ1-3; D remains ambiguous. V was pared by 3 bases and J by 0 bases, with 7 bases between. The germline gives CDR1 SGHRS, CDR2 YFSETQ. The CDR3 has 14 amino acids. Written as DNA, the CDR3 is TGCGCCAGCAGCTACACCGACTCTGGAAACACCATATATTTT. Encoded protein: CASSYTDSGNTIYF. The variable domain in full, with the rest retrieved from reference TRBV5-1 and TRBJ1-3, is KAGVTQTPRYLIKTRGQQVTLSCSPISGHRSVSWYQQTPGQGLQFLFEYFSETQRNKGNFPGRFSGRQFSNSRSEMNVSTLELGDSALYLCASSYTDSGNTIYFGEGSWLTVV.

The V and J genes are TRBV5-4 and TRBJ1-1; D call uncertain. This CDR3 is built from 16 residues. CDR1 SGHNT and CDR2 YYREEE come from the germline V gene (reference sequence). Trimming shortened V by 0 bases and J by 1 base, and 13 bases separated the two germline ends. The CDR3 nucleotides are TGTGCCAGCAGCTTGGAAACAATCACGGGGAACACTGAAGCTTTCTTT. Translation: CASSLETITGNTEAFF.

The V gene is TRBV25-1, the J gene TRBJ2-7, with 9 bases lining up with TRBD1. Germline V gene lookup returns CDR1 MGHDK and CDR2 SYGVNS. V dropped 8 bases and J dropped 6; count of bases not matched to a gene: 5. This CDR3 is built from 12 residues. The CDR3 DNA is TGTGCCAGCTCGGGACAGGGTACCGAGCAGTACTTC. Residues: CASSGQGTEQYF.

This clone is a singleton in its sample. The V and J genes are TRBV19 and TRBJ2-2; tentatively, D is TRBD1 or TRBD2 (5 bases each). The CDR3 contains 16 residues. The germline V gene encodes CDR1 LNHDA and CDR2 SQIVND (reference sequence). V was clipped by 3 bases and J by 0 bases, with 11 bases between them. CDR3 sequence: CASSILGAANTGELFF. DNA of the CDR3: TGTGCCAGTAGTATTCTCGGGGCCGCGAACACCGGGGAGCTGTTTTTT.

This chain joins TRBV6-1 and TRBJ1-1; D not resolved. CDR1 is MNHNS and CDR2 is SASEGT in the germline V gene. The CDR3 is 12 amino acids. V lost 4 bases and J lost 11, with 14 bases in between. Here the CDR3 reads CASSGYRSRAFF. The DNA for the CDR3 is TGTGCCAGCAGTGGTTACCGGTCCAGGGCTTTCTTT.

Regarding this clone: This sample also contains other DNA sequences that code for the same CDR3. This rearrangement joins TRBV29-1 to TRBJ1-1; TRBD1 might be the D (6 bases). Germline V gives CDR1 SQVTM, CDR2 ANQGSEA. V was pared by 7 bases and J by 2 bases, with 14 bases between. This CDR3 has 13 amino acids. This CDR3 reads CSGRDTANTEAFF. CDR3 nucleotides: TGCAGCGGCCGGGACACTGCCAACACTGAAGCTTTCTTT.

The chain uses TRBV6-1 and TRBJ1-6; D is perhaps TRBD1 (5 bases). Germline loops: CDR1 MNHNS, CDR2 SASEGT. V was trimmed by 4 bases and J by 2 bases, leaving 9 bases between them. The CDR3 extends over 15 amino acids. The CDR3 DNA follows: TGTGCCAGCAGTGGAGGGGCCCCCTATAATTCACCCCTCCACTTT. Translated, it gives CASSGGAPYNSPLHF.

The chain has TRBV6-1 and TRBJ2-5; D not certain. Germline loops: CDR1 MNHNS, CDR2 SASEGT. The V gene lost 2 bases and the J gene lost 0 bases, with 7 bases spanning the gap. This CDR3 has 14 amino acids. The CDR3 nucleotides read TGTGCCAGCAGTGAAACCCCAAACCAAGAGACCCAGTACTTC. The encoded protein is CASSETPNQETQYF.